A single sample gave rise to the 10 T cell receptor beta chains below, sequenced in a study of PD-1 blockade in classical Hodgkin lymphoma. Here immunoSEQ multiplex PCR was the method, and the copy in TCRdb shows in-frame clones only, minus some. The table records 9,000 or so clones, just under 90% of them present only once. Time point indicated: cycle 4 day 1 (C4D1), after less than 7 weeks of nivolumab. Autologous stem cell transplantation was followed by relapse in every patient, and brentuximab vedotin exposure varied. The sample was peripheral blood mononuclear cells (PBMCs), taken before the fourth cycle of nivolumab. The receptors derive from a human donor with classical Hodgkin lymphoma.

CDR3 DNA: TGTGCCAGTGGGGACAGAACCTTTTTAAAACTGTTTTTT. This gives the protein CASGDRTFLKLFF. The gene calls are TRBV19 and TRBJ1-4; 7 bases line up with TRBD1. The CDR3 runs to 13 residues. Unmatched junction bases numbered 10, after V lost 8 bases and J lost 10 bases. The V gene's germline CDR1 is LNHDA and CDR2 SQIVND (reference sequence). Looking up the rest from reference TRBV19 and TRBJ1-4 gives the full variable domain: DGGITQSPKYLFRKEGQNVTLSCEQNLNHDAMYWYRQDPGQGLRLIYYSQIVNDFQKGDIAEGYSVSREKKESFPLTVTSAQKNPTAFYLCASGDRTFLKLFFGSGTQLSVL.

This sequence joins TRBV7-9 and TRBJ1-1, with 7 nucleotides matching TRBD1. Losses at the gene ends were 1 base for V and 8 bases for J; bases not matched to a gene: 10. Per the germline V gene, CDR1 is SEHNR and CDR2 is FQNEAQ (reference sequence). The CDR3 spans 15 residues. CDR3 DNA sequence: TGTGCCAGCAGCTTAGTGATTTCCGGGACAGTCGAAGCTTTCTTT. It yields the protein CASSLVISGTVEAFF.

The chain uses TRBV5-1 and TRBJ2-7, with D maybe TRBD1 (6 bases). Between the trimmed V and J ends, which lost 4 bases and 5 bases, there was a span of 16 bases. The germline V gene encodes CDR1 SGHRS and CDR2 YFSETQ. The CDR3 totals 14 residues. This chain's CDR3 is CASSPRGPTNEQYF. CDR3 DNA: TGCGCCAGCAGCCCCAGGGGCCCTACCAACGAGCAGTACTTC. The full variable domain, its missing parts supplied by reference TRBV5-1 and TRBJ2-7, is KAGVTQTPRYLIKTRGQQVTLSCSPISGHRSVSWYQQTPGQGLQFLFEYFSETQRNKGNFPGRFSGRQFSNSRSEMNVSTLELGDSALYLCASSPRGPTNEQYFGPGTRLTVT.

The rearrangement uses TRBV7-6 and TRBJ2-1; tentatively, D is TRBD2 (6 bases). Trimming left V 3 bases short and J 6 bases short, with 15 bases between. The CDR3 sequence is 15 residues long. Germline V gene data show CDR1 as SGHVS and CDR2 as FNYEAQ. Written as DNA, the CDR3 is TGTGCCAGCAGCTTTTCAGCGGGCCAGGGCAATGAGCAGTTCTTC. Its translation is CASSFSAGQGNEQFF.

The genes are TRBV19 and TRBJ1-2; D perhaps matches TRBD1 (5 bases). V gave up 11 bases and J gave up 8 bases, with 18 bases separating them. Germline V CDR1 and CDR2: LNHDA, SQIVND (reference sequence). The CDR3 is 12 amino acids. CDR3 nucleotides: TGTGCCTGTGCTTCCGACAGCGCGGGCTACACCTTC. Encoded protein: CACASDSAGYTF.

This clone was counted once. The chain couples TRBV5-4 to TRBJ1-2, with TRBD1 as a possible D gene (5 bases). The V gene's germline CDR1 is SGHNT and CDR2 YYREEE (reference sequence). The CDR3 extends over 16 amino acids. The germline V and J ends were trimmed by 0 bases and 2 bases, with 14 bases remaining between them. DNA of the CDR3: TGTGCCAGCAGCTTGGTAATGGGGAGGGGAAACTATGGCTACACCTTC. Translated, it gives CASSLVMGRGNYGYTF. The variable domain in full, with the rest retrieved from reference TRBV5-4 and TRBJ1-2, is ETGVTQSPTHLIKTRGQQVTLRCSSQSGHNTVSWYQQALGQGPQFIFQYYREEENGRGNFPPRFSGLQFPNYSSELNVNALELDDSALYLCASSLVMGRGNYGYTFGSGTRLTVV.

This chain uses TRBV5-1 with TRBJ2-3; perhaps TRBD2 as D (6 bases). Germline V lookup: CDR1 SGHRS, CDR2 YFSETQ. V lost 4 bases and J 4 bases, leaving 13 bases between the germline ends. The CDR3 runs to 14 residues. The CDR3 sequence is CASSILTSSDTQYF. CDR3 bases: TGCGCCAGCAGCATCCTGACTAGTTCAGATACGCAGTATTTT.

The chain recombines TRBV21-1 with TRBJ2-3. TRBV21-1 represents a pseudogene. The CDR3 totals 18 residues. The CDR3 DNA sequence: TGTGCCAGCAGCAAAACCCTGCATCATTCCTCTAGCACAGATACGCAGTATTTT. It codes for CASSKTLHHSSSTDTQYF.

The chain uses TRBV7-6 and TRBJ2-6; the D is unclear. The germline V gene encodes CDR1 SGHVS and CDR2 FNYEAQ. The CDR3 is made up of 17 amino acids. Trimming left V 1 base short and J 0 bases short, with 10 bases between. The DNA for the CDR3 is TGTGCCAGCAGCTTAGGTGGGGAAGTCTCTGGGGCCAACGTCCTGACTTTC. Residues: CASSLGGEVSGANVLTF.

This rearrangement joins TRBV2 to TRBJ1-4; D is unclear. The CDR3 covers 15 residues. Germline lookup yields CDR1 SNHLY and CDR2 FYNNEI. V lost 4 bases and J lost 5, with 14 bases in between. CDR3 in amino acids: CASSVLGYVNEKLFF. The CDR3 DNA is TGTGCCAGCAGTGTTCTAGGTTACGTGAATGAAAAACTGTTTTTT.